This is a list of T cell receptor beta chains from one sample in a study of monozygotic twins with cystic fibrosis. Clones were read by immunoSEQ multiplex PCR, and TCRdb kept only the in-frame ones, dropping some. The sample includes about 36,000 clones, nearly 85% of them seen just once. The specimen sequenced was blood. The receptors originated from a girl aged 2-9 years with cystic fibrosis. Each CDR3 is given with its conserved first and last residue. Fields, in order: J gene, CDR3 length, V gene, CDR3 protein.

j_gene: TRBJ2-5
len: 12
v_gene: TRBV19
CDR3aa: CASKPNGETQYF

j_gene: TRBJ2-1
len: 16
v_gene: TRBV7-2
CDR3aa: CASSFRSGQFYNEQFF

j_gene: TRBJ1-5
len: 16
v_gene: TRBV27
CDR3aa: CASSSQVIGSNQPQHF

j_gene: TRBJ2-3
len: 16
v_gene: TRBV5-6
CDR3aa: CASSLARGAITDTQYF

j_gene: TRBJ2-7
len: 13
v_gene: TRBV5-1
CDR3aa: CASSLGSRREQYF

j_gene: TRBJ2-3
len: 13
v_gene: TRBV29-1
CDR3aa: CSVELPVADTQYF

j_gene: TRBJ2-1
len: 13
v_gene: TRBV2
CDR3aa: CASSEIRGNEQFF

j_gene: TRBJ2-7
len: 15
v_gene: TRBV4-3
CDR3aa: CASSQANGGVYEQYF

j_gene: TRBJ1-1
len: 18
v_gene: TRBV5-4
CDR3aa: CASGSAGRGGWVNTEAFF

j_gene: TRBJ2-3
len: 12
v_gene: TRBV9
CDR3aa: CASSVGKDTQYF

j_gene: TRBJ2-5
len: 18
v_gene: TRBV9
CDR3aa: CASSAELKVAGAQETQYF

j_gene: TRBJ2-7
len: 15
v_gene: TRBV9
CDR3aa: CASSVVRTSSYEQYF

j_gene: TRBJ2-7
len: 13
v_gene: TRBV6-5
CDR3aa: CASSYDTGGEQYF

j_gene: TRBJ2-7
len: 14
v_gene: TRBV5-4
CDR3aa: CASRLPGQGNEQYF

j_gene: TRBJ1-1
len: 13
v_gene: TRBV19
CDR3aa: CASSRVMNTEAFF

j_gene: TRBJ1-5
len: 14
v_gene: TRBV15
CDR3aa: CATSQGQGNQPQHF

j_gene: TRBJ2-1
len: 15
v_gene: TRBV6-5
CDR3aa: CASSYGAGLRYEQFF

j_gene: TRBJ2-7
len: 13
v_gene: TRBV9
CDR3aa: CASSGLGRGEQYF

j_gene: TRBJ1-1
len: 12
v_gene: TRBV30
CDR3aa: CAWRDRVTEAFF

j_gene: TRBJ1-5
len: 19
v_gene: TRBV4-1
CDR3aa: CASSPLGQVGVHSNQPQHF

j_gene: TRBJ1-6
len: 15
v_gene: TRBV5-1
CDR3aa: CASSLGQGGNSPLHF

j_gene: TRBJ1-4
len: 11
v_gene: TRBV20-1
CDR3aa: CSASRGEKLFF

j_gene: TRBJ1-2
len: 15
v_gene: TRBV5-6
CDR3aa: CASSLPGTENNGYTF

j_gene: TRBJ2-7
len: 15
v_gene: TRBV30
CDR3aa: CAWSSRGGLSYEQYF

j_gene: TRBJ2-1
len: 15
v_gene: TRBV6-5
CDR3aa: CASSPRVVPLHEQFF

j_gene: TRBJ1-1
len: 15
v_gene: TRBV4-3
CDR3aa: CASSQDRTRTHEAFF

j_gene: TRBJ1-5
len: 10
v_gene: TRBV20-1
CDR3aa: CSASGQPQHF

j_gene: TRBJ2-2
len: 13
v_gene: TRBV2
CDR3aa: CASTPTFTGELFF

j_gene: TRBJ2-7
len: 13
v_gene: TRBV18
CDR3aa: CASSTNRDTEQYF

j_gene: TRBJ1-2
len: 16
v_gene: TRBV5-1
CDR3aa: CASSLLGEQSAYGYTF

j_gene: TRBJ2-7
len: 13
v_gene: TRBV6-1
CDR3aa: CASSAAGNYEQYF

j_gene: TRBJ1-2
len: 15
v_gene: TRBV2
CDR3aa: CASTDRAAANYGYTF

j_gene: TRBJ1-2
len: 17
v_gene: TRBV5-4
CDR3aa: CASSSGQIMTGDDGYTF

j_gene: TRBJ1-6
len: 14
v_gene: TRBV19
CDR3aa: CASRGVGPNSPLHF

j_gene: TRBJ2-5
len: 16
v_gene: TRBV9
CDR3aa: CASSVGTSGRQETQYF

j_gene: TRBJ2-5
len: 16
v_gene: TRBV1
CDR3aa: CTSSQNSGGSQETQYF

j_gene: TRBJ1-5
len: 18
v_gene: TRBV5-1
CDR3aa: CASSLVPGGPLSNQPQHF

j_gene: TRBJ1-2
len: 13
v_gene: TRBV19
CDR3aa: CASSLTANYGYTF

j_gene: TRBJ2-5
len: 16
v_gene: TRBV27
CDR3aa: CASSLSGGAIQETQYF

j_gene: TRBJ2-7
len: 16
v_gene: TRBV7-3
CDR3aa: CASSLMGGGASYEQYF

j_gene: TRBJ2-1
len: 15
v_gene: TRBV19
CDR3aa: CASGRRASRLGEQFF

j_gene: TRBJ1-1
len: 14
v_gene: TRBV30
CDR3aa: CAWSVGHGNTEAFF

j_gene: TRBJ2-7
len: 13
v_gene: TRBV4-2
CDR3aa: CASSQRGGYEQYF

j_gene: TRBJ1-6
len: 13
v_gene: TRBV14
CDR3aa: CASSQSFNSPLHF

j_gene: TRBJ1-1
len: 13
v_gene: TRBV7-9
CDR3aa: CASSYFMNTEAFF

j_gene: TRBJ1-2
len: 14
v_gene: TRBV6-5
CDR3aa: CASSYTDRGYGYTF

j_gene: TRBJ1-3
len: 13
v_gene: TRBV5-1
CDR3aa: CASSEGTSGTIYF

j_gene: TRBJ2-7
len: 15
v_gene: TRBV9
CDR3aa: CASSVAPRGAHEQYF

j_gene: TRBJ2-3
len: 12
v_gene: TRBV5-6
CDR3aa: CASSLVTDTQYF

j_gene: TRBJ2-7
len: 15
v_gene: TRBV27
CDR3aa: CASSLSPNRAYEQYF

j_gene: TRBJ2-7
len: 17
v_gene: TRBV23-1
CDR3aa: CASSQSSRQVASYEQYF